This TCR beta chain came from a study of neurological immune-mediated disorders (dated by TCRdb to about 2019). Broadly, across the study: Among the 35 or so multiple sclerosis patients, relapsing-remitting MS was present in approximately 31 and secondary progressive MS was present in 3. Using UMI-based sequencing, the study compared peripheral blood TCR-beta repertoires from patients with HTLV-I-associated myelopathy (HAM/TSP), patients with multiple sclerosis, and healthy controls. Alongside PBMC samples, the set of about 97 TCR-beta libraries contained longitudinal samples, technical triplicates, and paired CD4+ and CD8+ T-cell subsets that had been sorted. The cohort comprised roughly 69 subjects: approximately 15 HAM/TSP patients, some 34 multiple sclerosis patients and about 20 healthy controls.

This clonotype appeared many times. The antigen it recognizes is unknown. Base qualities are not recorded, but no much larger clone differs from it by a single base. According to the germline V gene (reference sequence), CDR1 reads DFQATT and CDR2 reads SNEGSKA. V loses 3 bases of germline sequence and J loses 5 bases, and the interval between the two ends is 14 bases. The CDR3 measures 14 amino acids from cysteine to phenylalanine. Just the 42-base CDR3 DNA is kept, in frame starting at base 1. cDNA was synthesized by template-switch 5'RACE using a primer with a 10-nucleotide random unique molecular identifier that tagged each TCR transcript. Every sequencing run yielded over 170 million TCR-beta sequences covering 15-18 subjects. The RNeasy kit was used for extraction of total RNA. Using the KAPA Real-time Library Amplification kit, TCR-beta VDJ regions were amplified with primers for the TCR constant region and the 5'RACE anchor. A first PCR added sample indexes and Illumina adaptors, after which a second PCR increased the library yield. After purification with Ampure beads, the TCR product of roughly 650 bp was size-selected on a 2% E-gel SizeSelection system. Before pooling, library quality was checked on a Bioanalyzer, concentration was measured with Qubit, and libraries were quantified with the Kapa Library Quantification kit. Paired-end 2 x 150 bp sequencing of the libraries was performed on an Illumina HiSeq 2500. To increase sequence diversity, about 24-32% phiX was spiked into each library pool. The study's own analysis went as follows. Quality-filtered reads were processed with the UMI-based MiGEC pipeline, and over 75% of raw TCR sequences were removed by the MiGEC pipeline during error correction. IMGT germline references were used for alignment of VDJ genes, and clonotypes were defined by a unique CDR3 amino acid sequence together with V-J genes. Clonal expansion, Shannon diversity and CDR3 relatedness were evaluated with VDJtools (CalcPairwiseDistances, ClusterSamples), while phylogenetic trees were built in CLCbio workbench. A clone was classed as expanded if it had 8 or more unique UMIs, a cutoff based on coefficient-of-variation modelling across technical triplicates. The public reads were reanalyzed by TCRdb: fastp trimming at Q25, MiXCR alignment, in-frame beta chains only. Each CDR3 protein appears once, grouped with its most common genes and DNA. The V and J calls, along with clone size, are taken from TCRdb and not from the paper's own processing. The sample data list roughly 56,000 distinct CDR3 sequences, and 3% to 4% of these were observed just once. The top ten clones comprise roughly 7% of the sample.

Overall results and qualifications from the work: The highest TCR clonal expansion was observed in HAM/TSP patients, whereas the lowest was observed in MS patients, even when compared with healthy controls. No identical CDR3 amino acid sequences were shared among expanded clones across subjects, suggesting private TCR-beta repertoires in all groups. The MS cluster showed no association with clinical or MRI features, and the authors stated that larger cohorts are needed. In phylogenetic analysis, the repertoires of 18 of 34 MS patients grouped into a cluster of related CDR3 sequences, which suggests a possible signature at the repertoire level.

For unsorted PBMC libraries, 2 million PBMCs were used after storage in RNAlater at -80 degrees C until RNA extraction. The multiple sclerosis patients were enrolled in a US clinical protocol that used magnetic resonance imaging to evaluate disease progression. Peripheral blood underwent Ficoll-Hypaque density gradient centrifugation to isolate PBMCs, which were then cryopreserved in liquid nitrogen. The sequenced sample consisted of PBMCs. The chain uses TRBV20-1 and TRBJ2-1; a tentative D call is TRBD2 (6 bases match). The clonotype comes from a woman between 55 and 75 years old with multiple sclerosis. The CDR3 corresponds to CSARERRGDNEQFF. The DNA is as follows: TGCAGTGCTAGGGAAAGGCGGGGTGACAATGAGCAGTTCTTC.